A selection of T cell receptor beta chains follows, all from one sample in a study of PD-1 blockade in classical Hodgkin lymphoma. Assay used: immunoSEQ multiplex PCR; TCRdb lists only in-frame clones, some missing. The profile covers around 25,000 clones, with more than 75% appearing a single time and 6% to 8.5% taken by the ten largest. The sample in question was peripheral blood mononuclear cells (PBMCs), obtained at baseline. The source of these receptors is a human donor with classical Hodgkin lymphoma. Both conserved end residues are part of each CDR3. Each record gives: D gene, V gene, J gene, clone size, CDR3 protein, CDR3 DNA. D genes are given only for firm matches. The size entry is marked missing in some rows and otherwise reads once, few, many or a size class.

>TRBD1|TRBV11-2|TRBJ1-6|NA
CASSRRQGNSPLHF
TGTGCCAGCAGCCGAAGACAGGGTAATTCACCCCTCCACTTT
>NA|TRBV29-1|TRBJ2-7|NA
CSAVTSPSYEQYF
TGCAGCGCTGTGACAAGCCCATCCTACGAGCAGTACTTC
>NA|TRBV7-3|TRBJ1-4|NA
CASSLSPIDSNEKLFF
TGTGCCAGCAGCTTAAGCCCGATTGACTCTAATGAAAAACTGTTTTTT
>TRBD2|TRBV11-2|TRBJ2-7|NA
CASSLDLGLAGSYEQYF
TGTGCCAGCAGCTTAGATCTCGGACTAGCGGGCTCCTACGAGCAGTACTTC
>NA|TRBV5-1|TRBJ1-5|NA
CASSLTGNQPQHF
TGCGCCAGCAGCTTGACAGGCAATCAGCCCCAGCATTTT
>NA|TRBV18|TRBJ2-7|once
CASSPGDEQYF
TGTGCCAGCTCACCGGGCGACGAGCAGTACTTC
>NA|TRBV4-1|TRBJ1-4|NA
CASSQGSLGTLGEKLFF
TGCGCCAGCAGCCAAGGGAGTTTGGGGACCTTGGGGGAAAAACTGTTTTTT
>TRBD2|TRBV5-4|TRBJ2-3|NA
CASSLDVAGGRADTQYF
TGTGCCAGCAGCTTAGACGTCGCGGGGGGCCGCGCAGATACGCAGTATTTT
>NA|TRBV7-8|TRBJ2-6|NA
CASSSGQLRFSGANVLTF
TGTGCCAGCAGCTCCGGACAGTTAAGGTTCTCTGGGGCCAACGTCCTGACTTTC
>NA|TRBV5-4|TRBJ2-3|NA
CASSYEGGPSYNTQYF
TGTGCCAGCAGCTACGAGGGGGGACCTAGTTACAATACGCAGTATTTT
>NA|TRBV27|TRBJ2-5|NA
CASSIRGTQDSYQETQYF
TGTGCCAGCAGCATCCGCGGGACGCAGGACAGTTACCAAGAGACCCAGTACTTC
>TRBD1|TRBV18|TRBJ1-2|NA
CASSPGTEGSF
TGTGCCAGCTCACCGGGGACAGAGGGGTCCTTC
>NA|TRBV7-2|TRBJ2-7|NA
CASSKRAQAPYEQYF
TGTGCCAGCAGCAAAAGGGCGCAGGCCCCCTACGAGCAGTACTTC
>TRBD2|TRBV25-1|TRBJ2-1|NA
CASSEYSGGAAEQFF
TGTGCCAGCAGTGAATATAGCGGGGGGGCAGCCGAGCAGTTCTTC
>NA|TRBV25-1|TRBJ2-7|NA
CASSAWVEQYF
TGTGCCAGCAGTGCGTGGGTCGAGCAGTACTTC
>NA|TRBV5-4|TRBJ1-3|NA
CASSLGGSTTLSGNTIYF
TGTGCCAGCAGCTTGGGGGGGAGCACTACCCTTTCTGGAAACACCATATATTTT
>NA|TRBV4-3|TRBJ1-5|NA
CASSPGIGQGGQPQHF
TGCGCCAGCAGCCCAGGGATCGGGCAGGGAGGTCAGCCCCAGCATTTT
>NA|TRBV11-2|TRBJ2-4|NA
CASSLEYRANGIQYF
TGTGCCAGCAGCTTAGAGTACAGGGCAAACGGCATTCAGTACTTC
>TRBD1|TRBV11-3|TRBJ1-5|few
CASSLKGTGNNQPQHF
TGTGCCAGCAGTCTAAAAGGGACAGGGAACAATCAGCCCCAGCATTTT
>NA|TRBV25-1|TRBJ2-3|NA
CASSELGAGSTDTQYF
TGTGCCAGCAGTGAATTGGGCGCGGGGAGCACAGATACGCAGTATTTT
>TRBD1|TRBV7-9|TRBJ1-4|NA
CASSSRVRDRGQKLFF
TGTGCCAGCAGCTCCCGAGTCCGGGACAGGGGACAAAAACTGTTTTTT
>NA|TRBV29-1|TRBJ2-7|NA
CSVAAVYEQYF
TGCAGCGTTGCGGCGGTATACGAGCAGTACTTC
>TRBD2|TRBV4-3|TRBJ2-2|NA
CASSQGLAWNRELFF
TGCGCCAGCAGCCAAGGACTAGCGTGGAACCGGGAGCTGTTTTTT
>TRBD2|TRBV4-2|TRBJ2-2|NA
CASSRSGGVDTGELFF
TGTGCCAGCAGCCGAAGCGGGGGGGTCGACACCGGGGAGCTGTTTTTT
>NA|TRBV7-9|TRBJ2-7|NA
CASSFAAYEQYF
TGTGCCAGCAGCTTCGCAGCATACGAGCAGTACTTC
>NA|TRBV4-1|TRBJ2-7|NA
CASSQETGPGTTYEQYF
TGCGCCAGCAGCCAAGAGACCGGTCCCGGGACAACCTACGAGCAGTACTTC
>NA|TRBV19|TRBJ1-1|NA
CASSISLAPDLWVTEAFF
TGTGCCAGTAGTATTAGCTTGGCACCCGACCTGTGGGTCACTGAAGCTTTCTTT
>NA|TRBV5-1|TRBJ1-4|NA
CASSLVASSTNEKLFF
TGCGCCAGCAGCTTGGTGGCGTCCTCAACTAATGAAAAACTGTTTTTT
>NA|TRBV10-3|TRBJ2-5|NA
CAISESTGRLQTQYF
TGTGCCATCAGTGAGTCGACGGGACGTCTTCAGACCCAGTACTTC
>TRBD2|TRBV5-5|TRBJ2-7|NA
CASSASGLSYEQYF
TGTGCCAGCAGCGCTAGCGGGCTCTCCTACGAGCAGTACTTC
>NA|TRBV5-1|TRBJ2-1|NA
CASSLVGGNNEQFF
TGCGCCAGCAGCTTGGTAGGGGGGAACAATGAGCAGTTCTTC
>NA|TRBV2|TRBJ1-6|NA
CASTPTRHNSPLHF
TGTGCCAGCACTCCGACCCGGCATAATTCACCCCTCCACTTT
>NA|TRBV7-2|TRBJ1-1|NA
CASSFNRVDTEAFF
TGTGCCAGCAGCTTTAACAGGGTAGACACTGAAGCTTTCTTT
>TRBD2|TRBV6-6|TRBJ2-7|NA
CASSTRTSGFAYEQYF
TGTGCCAGCAGTACCCGGACTAGCGGGTTTGCCTACGAGCAATACTTC
>NA|TRBV6-5|TRBJ1-6|NA
CASRPGQNYNSPLHF
TGTGCCAGCAGACCCGGACAGAACTATAATTCACCCCTCCACTTT
>TRBD1|TRBV19|TRBJ2-2|NA
CASSTRDRGTGELFF
TGTGCCAGTAGTACGAGGGACAGGGGGACCGGGGAGCTGTTTTTT
>TRBD1|TRBV19|TRBJ1-5|NA
CASTLLDRDSQPQHF
TGTGCCAGTACCCTACTGGACAGGGACAGCCAGCCCCAGCATTTT
>TRBD1|TRBV7-3|TRBJ2-7|NA
CASSPTGTGGYEQYF
TGTGCCAGCAGCCCCACCGGGACAGGGGGCTACGAGCAGTACTTC
>TRBD1|TRBV7-2|TRBJ2-7|NA
CASSQGQGGHYEQYF
TGTGCCAGCAGCCAGGGACAGGGGGGTCACTACGAGCAGTACTTC
>NA|TRBV10-3|TRBJ2-3|NA
CAISEPAGSSTDTQYF
TGTGCCATCAGTGAGCCAGCAGGATCTAGCACAGATACGCAGTATTTT
>NA|TRBV4-1|TRBJ1-2|NA
CASSQGLKLGDFHGYTF
TGCGCCAGCAGCCAAGGTCTAAAATTAGGGGATTTCCATGGCTACACCTTC
>NA|TRBV7-2|TRBJ2-5|NA
CASSLVGAWETQYF
TGTGCCAGCAGCTTAGTCGGAGCCTGGGAGACCCAGTACTTC
>NA|TRBV7-9|TRBJ2-7|NA
CASSLGSWEQYF
TGTGCCAGCAGCTTAGGTAGCTGGGAGCAGTACTTC
>NA|TRBV10-3|TRBJ2-6|NA
CAIRARLLGTGANVLTF
TGTGCCATCAGGGCTAGGCTATTAGGCACTGGGGCCAACGTCCTGACTTTC
>NA|TRBV9|TRBJ2-1|NA
CASSVDRGTYNEQFF
TGTGCCAGCAGCGTAGATAGGGGAACCTACAATGAGCAGTTCTTC
>NA|TRBV30|TRBJ2-5|NA
CAWSTSSQTQYF
TGTGCCTGGAGTACCTCGTCGCAGACCCAGTACTTC
>NA|TRBV15|TRBJ1-5|NA
CATSSRTGGDQPQHF
TGTGCCACCAGCAGCCGCACGGGAGGGGATCAGCCCCAGCATTTT
>NA|TRBV28|TRBJ1-4|NA
CASSLARGGEKLFF
TGTGCCAGCAGTTTAGCCAGGGGAGGTGAAAAACTGTTTTTT
>NA|TRBV7-9|TRBJ1-6|NA
CASSADSLGSPLHF
TGTGCCAGCAGCGCGGACAGTCTGGGTTCACCCCTCCACTTT
>NA|TRBV7-8|TRBJ1-2|NA
CASSFETVTSYGYTF
TGTGCCAGCAGCTTCGAGACAGTTACCTCGTATGGCTACACCTTC
>NA|TRBV4-1|TRBJ2-1|NA
CASSQGGTPHGNEQFF
TGCGCCAGCAGCCAAGGCGGGACTCCCCACGGGAATGAGCAGTTCTTC
>NA|TRBV28|TRBJ1-2|once
CASRFPGTGYGYTF
TGTGCCAGCAGATTTCCCGGGACCGGCTATGGCTACACCTTC
>NA|TRBV21-1|TRBJ2-4|NA
CASSFQREGTATKNIQYF
TGTGCCAGCAGCTTTCAAAGGGAGGGGACAGCAACCAAAAACATTCAGTACTTC
>NA|TRBV7-8|TRBJ1-2|NA
CASSFPPSNYGYTF
TGTGCCAGCAGCTTCCCCCCCTCTAACTATGGCTACACCTTC
>NA|TRBV18|TRBJ1-3|few
CASSPGGSGNTIYF
TGTGCCAGCTCACCAGGCGGTTCTGGAAACACCATATATTTT